This T cell receptor beta chain was sequenced for a study of control samples from healthy donors and cancer patients. The CDR3 has 14 residues. The junction had 7 bases not matched to a gene; V was cut back by 4 bases and J by 5 bases. CDR1 and CDR2 (germline): LGHNA, YSLEER. The method was immunoSEQ multiplex PCR; TCRdb's version includes in-frame clones alone and lacks a portion of them. The table has 100,000 to 150,000 clones, almost 95% seen once. The sequencing sample was made of PBMCs. The rearrangement uses TRBV4-3 and TRBJ2-5; TRBD1 matches at 7 bases. This TCR was recovered from a man older than 75 with head and neck cancer. The CDR3 region has the DNA TGCGCCAGCAGCCGAAATCGACAGGGTGAGACCCAGTACTTC. It codes for CASSRNRQGETQYF.